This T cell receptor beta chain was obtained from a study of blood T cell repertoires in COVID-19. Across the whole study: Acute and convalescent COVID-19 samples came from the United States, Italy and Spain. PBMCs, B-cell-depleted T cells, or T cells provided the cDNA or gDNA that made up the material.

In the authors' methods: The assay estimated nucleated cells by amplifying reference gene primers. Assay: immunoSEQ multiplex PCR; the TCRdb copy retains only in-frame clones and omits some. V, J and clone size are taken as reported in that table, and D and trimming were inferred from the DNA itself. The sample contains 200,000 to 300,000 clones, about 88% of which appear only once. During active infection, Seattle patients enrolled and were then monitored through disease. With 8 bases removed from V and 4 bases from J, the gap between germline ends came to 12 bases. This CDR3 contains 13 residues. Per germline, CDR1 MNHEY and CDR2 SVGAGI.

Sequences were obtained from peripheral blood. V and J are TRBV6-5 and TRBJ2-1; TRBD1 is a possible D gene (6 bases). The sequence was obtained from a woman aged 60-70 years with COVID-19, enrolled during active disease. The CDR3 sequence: CASGKGVYNEQFF. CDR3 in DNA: TGTGCCAGCGGGAAGGGGGTTTACAATGAGCAGTTCTTC.